The 5 T cell receptor beta chains given below trace back to one sample, sequenced in a study of CD8+CD57+ T cells in acquired aplastic anemia. All sequencing subjects had displayed CD8+CD57+ cell expansion on flow cytometry. TCR beta VDJ and CDR3 profiling used genomic DNA as template. A single record per CDR3 protein comes from TCRdb applying MiXCR to the reads. The top ten clones hold about 7.8% of a sample with roughly 250,000 distinct CDR3 sequences, around half of them seen once. Sequenced sample: sorted CD4+, CD8+, or CD8+CD57+ T cells (not recorded which) from PBMCs. All receptors come from a human donor with aplastic anemia.

This clonotype was picked up a small number of times. CDR3 coding DNA: TGTGCCTGGAGGGAGACTTGGATTGAGCAGTTCTTC. This translates into CAWRETWIEQFF. The J gene is TRBJ2-1, the V gene TRBV30; D uncertain. Trimming pared 3 bases from V and 9 bases from J, leaving 12 bases between. Germline V gene data show CDR1 as GTSNPN and CDR2 as SVGIG (reference sequence). The CDR3 extends over 12 amino acids.

This clonotype was seen at least ten times. The V gene is TRBV20-1, the J gene TRBJ2-3; 8 positions agree with TRBD2. Germline V CDR1 and CDR2: DFQATT, SNEGSKA (reference sequence). This CDR3 region has 19 residues. Germline trimming cut 3 bases from V and 2 bases from J; bases unmatched to any gene: 19. CDR3 protein: CSASVTIAGHPQYTDTQYF. In DNA, the CDR3 is TGCAGTGCTAGTGTCACGATAGCGGGGCACCCTCAATACACAGATACGCAGTATTTT.

The chain employs TRBV7-9 and TRBJ1-1; maybe TRBD1 (6 bases). This CDR3 is built from 15 residues. V lost 3 bases and J 1 base, leaving 12 bases between the germline ends. Per the germline V gene, CDR1 is SEHNR and CDR2 is FQNEAQ (reference sequence). The CDR3 protein is CASSLGGRWNTEAFF. The CDR3 DNA reads TGTGCCAGCAGCTTGGGGGGGCGGTGGAACACTGAAGCTTTCTTT.

Many counts were recorded for this clonotype. The rearrangement uses TRBV29-1 and TRBJ1-1; D gene uncertain. The germline CDR1 and CDR2 sequences are SQVTM and ANQGSEA. Trimming pared 6 bases from V and 1 base from J, leaving 12 bases between. The length of the CDR3 is 13 residues. CDR3 region: CSVPPIGNTEAFF. CDR3 in DNA: TGCAGCGTCCCTCCAATCGGGAACACTGAAGCTTTCTTT.

This clonotype was seen ten or more times. The CDR3 loop reads CASSYSFGTGGLHF. CDR3 DNA sequence: TGTGCCAGCAGTTACTCGTTTGGGACAGGGGGCCTCCACTTT. The chain has TRBV6-2 or TRBV6-3 and TRBJ1-6; 11 nucleotides align to TRBD1. V shed 0 bases and J 15 bases; nucleotides not matched to a gene: 4. The length of the CDR3 is 14 residues. Germline V CDR1 and CDR2: MNHEY, SVGEGT.